The T cell receptor (beta chain) under discussion was sequenced for a study of blood T cell repertoires in COVID-19. Study as a whole: Samples taken during acute and convalescent COVID-19 were collected in the United States, Italy and Spain.

CDR1 LGHNA and CDR2 YNFKEQ come from the germline V gene. Unmatched junction bases numbered 6, after V lost 0 bases and J lost 5 bases. The CDR3 is 16 residues long. This table comes from immunoSEQ multiplex PCR, and its TCRdb copy is limited to in-frame clones, with some not included. Counted here are about 260,000 clones, 84% occurring once; the ten biggest clones make up roughly 1.4%. This chain links TRBV4-2 with TRBJ2-5, with 10 bases that match TRBD2. The sequenced sample was peripheral blood. The sequence was collected from a woman aged 40 to 50 who had recovered from COVID-19. The CDR3 DNA sequence: TGTGCCAGCAGCCAAGAGGGTCTAGCGGGGGAGGAGACCCAGTACTTC. Encoded protein: CASSQEGLAGEETQYF.